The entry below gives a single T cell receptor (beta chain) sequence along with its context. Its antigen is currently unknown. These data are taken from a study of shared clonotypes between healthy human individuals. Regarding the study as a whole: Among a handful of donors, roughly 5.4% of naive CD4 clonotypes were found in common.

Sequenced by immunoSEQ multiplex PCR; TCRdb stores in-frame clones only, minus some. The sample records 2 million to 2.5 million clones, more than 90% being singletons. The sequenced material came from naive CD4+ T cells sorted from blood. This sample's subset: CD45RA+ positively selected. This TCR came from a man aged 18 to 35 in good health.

The CDR3 DNA is TGTGCCAGCAACCGCATTACAGGGGGCCGGGAGACCCAGTACTTC. Amino acids: CASNRITGGRETQYF. V is TRBV27 and J is TRBJ2-5; TRBD1 agrees at 9 bases. Germline lookup yields CDR1 MNHEY and CDR2 SMNVEV (reference sequence). Unmatched junction bases numbered 11, after V lost 7 bases and J lost 5 bases. The CDR3 runs to 15 residues.